The present entry profiles one T cell receptor beta chain with its context. The data were taken from a study of blood T cell repertoires in COVID-19. Study context: COVID-19 samples, acute and convalescent, were from the United States, Italy and Spain.

V was clipped by 5 bases and J by 15 bases, with 20 bases between them. The CDR3 is made up of 13 amino acids. Per the authors' pipeline: Cell counts per sample came from amplifying reference gene primers. Repertoires were generated with immunoSEQ multiplex PCR, while TCRdb's copy carries only in-frame clones and drops some. D and trimming come from the DNA, and the V and J calls and clone size come from that table. The sample contains under 140,000 clones, more than 70% of which appear only once. The chain carries TRBV12-3 or TRBV12-4 and TRBJ2-1; D remains unclear. Sequencing was performed on peripheral blood. This sequence originates from a woman in her forties or fifties with acute or convalescent COVID-19. CDR3 DNA sequence: TGTGCCAGCAGTGAGACGACGAGGCTCCCCGGGTTCTTC. Translated: CASSETTRLPGFF.